This passage covers 32 T cell receptor beta chains from one sample sequenced in a study of blood T cell repertoires in COVID-19. Generated by immunoSEQ multiplex PCR, the TCRdb table keeps only in-frame clones and is missing some. The table records about 500,000 clones, 70% to 90% of them present only once. Sequencing used peripheral blood. All receptors derive from a woman aged 45-65 years with COVID-19, enrolled during active disease.

Here the CDR3 DNA reads TGTGCCAGCAGCCCGGGACTAGCGGGGGGCCTCACAGATACGCAGTATTTT. It yields the protein CASSPGLAGGLTDTQYF. The chain employs TRBV11-3 and TRBJ2-3; 15 nucleotides match TRBD2. CDR1 SGHNT and CDR2 YENEEA come from the germline V gene. CDR3 length: 17 amino acids. J was trimmed by 2 bases and V by 5 bases; bases with no gene match: 5.

This chain links TRBV7-6 with TRBJ2-4; TRBD2 aligns across 8 bases. This CDR3 has 17 amino acids. V lost 1 base to trimming and J lost 7 bases; unmatched junction nucleotides: 12. Germline CDR1 is SGHVS and CDR2 is FNYEAQ. The DNA of the CDR3 is TGTGCCAGCAGCTTAGAGCCAGCGGGGGTGGCTGGCAACATTCAGTACTTC. Translating it yields CASSLEPAGVAGNIQYF. Full variable domain (outside the CDR3, taken from reference TRBV7-6 and TRBJ2-4): GAGVSQSPRYKVTKRGQDVALRCDPISGHVSLYWYRQALGQGPEFLTYFNYEAQQDKSGLPNDRFSAERPEGSISTLTIQRTEQRDSAMYRCASSLEPAGVAGNIQYFGAGTRLSVL.

The chain couples TRBV30 to TRBJ1-1; perhaps TRBD1 as D (6 bases). The germline V gene encodes CDR1 GTSNPN and CDR2 SVGIG (reference sequence). V lost 4 bases and J 0 bases, leaving 9 bases between the germline ends. The CDR3 has 13 residues. The CDR3 sequence: CAWNRAVNTEAFF. CDR3 DNA: TGTGCCTGGAACAGGGCGGTGAACACTGAAGCTTTCTTT. Drawing the rest from reference TRBV30 and TRBJ1-1, the complete variable domain is SQTIHQWPATLVQPVGSPLSLECTVEGTSNPNLYWYRQAAGRGLQLLFYSVGIGQISSEVPQNLSASRPQDRQFILSSKKLLLSDSGFYLCAWNRAVNTEAFFGQGTRLTVV.

This clone appeared a single time. An end of the junction differs from the germline gene, which may be a read error. The rearrangement uses TRBV11-2 and TRBJ2-3; D not certain. CDR1 and CDR2 (germline): SGHAT, FQNNGV. The CDR3 loop spans 15 amino acids. The CDR3 sequence is CASSLDSQPTDTQYF. The CDR3 DNA is TGTGCCAGCAGCCTAGACTCACAACCCACAGATACGCAGTATTTT.

The chain uses TRBV28 and TRBJ2-1; 9 nucleotides match TRBD2. The CDR3 has 12 residues. The V and J ends lost 4 bases and 12 bases, in that order; junction bases with no gene match: 4. Per the germline V gene, CDR1 is MDHEN and CDR2 is SYDVKM. The CDR3 protein is CASSYLAGAQFF. CDR3 sequence (DNA): TGTGCCAGCAGTTACTTAGCGGGAGCGCAGTTCTTC.

This CDR3 reads CASSSGTDFLGPQHF. In nucleotides, the CDR3 is TGCGCCAGCAGCTCCGGGACAGACTTTTTAGGGCCCCAGCATTTT. The V call is TRBV5-1, the J call TRBJ1-5; 7 positions agree with TRBD1. The CDR3 is 15 residues long. J was trimmed by 9 bases and V by 3 bases; bases with no gene match: 12. Per the germline V gene, CDR1 is SGHRS and CDR2 is YFSETQ.

This chain links TRBV7-6 with TRBJ1-4; D is uncertain. CDR3 length: 11 amino acids. V was trimmed by 4 bases and J by 14 bases, leaving 11 bases between them. Germline CDR1 reads SGHVS; CDR2 reads FNYEAQ. In nucleotides, the CDR3 is TGTGCCAGCAGCTCCCTGGGCGGGCTGTTTTTT. The encoded protein is CASSSLGGLFF.

The CDR3 coding sequence is TGTGCCACCAGAGCGTCTAGCACAGATACGCAGTATTTT. Its translation: CATRASSTDTQYF. The gene calls are TRBV24-1 and TRBJ2-3; no clear D. V was shortened by 7 bases and J by 0 bases, with 7 bases between the two germline ends. Germline CDR1 KGHDR, CDR2 SFDVKD. The CDR3 extends over 13 amino acids.

The chain combines TRBV5-6 with TRBJ1-2; D uncertain. The V gene's germline CDR1 is SGHDT and CDR2 YYEEEE. The V gene lost 1 base and the J gene lost 7 bases, with 5 bases spanning the gap. The CDR3 contains 11 residues. CDR3: CASSLLGGYTF. DNA for the CDR3: TGTGCCAGCAGCTTGCTCGGTGGCTACACCTTC.

The chain is built from TRBV6-5 and TRBJ2-7; weak D call: TRBD2 (5 bases). Germline V gives CDR1 MNHEY, CDR2 SVGAGI. The CDR3 loop spans 13 amino acids. Deletions cut 6 bases from V and 4 bases from J, with 13 bases between. CDR3 DNA: TGTGCCAGCAGCCAAGGGAGATCGTACGAGCAGTACTTC. Residues: CASSQGRSYEQYF.

This rearrangement joins TRBV5-4 to TRBJ2-7, with 11 bases that match TRBD2. V trimming: 6 bases; J trimming: 1 base; junction bases outside the gene matches: 9. The germline V gene encodes CDR1 SGHNT and CDR2 YYREEE (reference sequence). The CDR3 loop spans 16 amino acids. The CDR3 protein is CASNLYLAGGSYEQYF. The DNA for the CDR3 is TGTGCCAGCAACCTATATCTAGCGGGGGGATCCTACGAGCAGTACTTC.

For this clone: Other DNA sequences within the sample encode an identical CDR3. The chain links TRBV19 to TRBJ1-5, with 12 positions matching TRBD1. The length of the CDR3 is 18 residues. V lost 3 bases to trimming and J lost 5 bases; unmatched junction nucleotides: 11. Germline V gene lookup returns CDR1 LNHDA and CDR2 SQIVND (reference sequence). For the CDR3, the DNA is TGTGCCAGTAGTATGCCGGGACAGGGGGCGGGGGGTTATCAGCCCCAGCATTTT. Its protein product is CASSMPGQGAGGYQPQHF.

This chain connects TRBV7-9 to TRBJ1-4, with TRBD1 as a possible D gene (5 bases). CDR1 and CDR2 from the germline V gene are SEHNR and FQNEAQ (reference sequence). The CDR3 is made up of 16 amino acids. The ends were cut back, 4 bases at V and 4 bases at J, with 16 bases in the middle. As DNA, the CDR3 is TGTGCCAGCAGCTCACAGGCGGCAGGCCATAATGAAAAACTGTTTTTT. Its protein product is CASSSQAAGHNEKLFF.

This chain joins TRBV27 and TRBJ2-7; TRBD2 agrees at 8 bases. Trimming removed 6 bases from V and 2 bases from J; junction bases left unmatched: 15. Germline V gene sequence: CDR1 MNHEY, CDR2 SMNVEV (reference sequence). CDR3 size: 17 residues. In nucleotides, the CDR3 is TGTGCCAGCAGCCCGAACCACCCGAGGCGGGGGGCCTACGAGCAGTACTTC. This codes for CASSPNHPRRGAYEQYF.

The V and J genes are TRBV5-5 and TRBJ2-3, with 11 bases aligning to TRBD1. Germline V gives CDR1 SGHKS, CDR2 YYEKEE (reference sequence). The V and J ends lost 3 bases and 2 bases, in that order; junction bases with no gene match: 8. The CDR3 length is 17 residues. The CDR3 DNA follows: TGTGCCAGCAGCTCTAAGGGACAGGGGGATTACACAGATACGCAGTATTTT. The encoded protein is CASSSKGQGDYTDTQYF.

The chain is built from TRBV5-1 and TRBJ1-3, with 9 bases lining up with TRBD1. V shed 8 bases and J 4 bases; nucleotides not matched to a gene: 10. The V gene's germline CDR1 is SGHRS and CDR2 YFSETQ. CDR3 length equals 15 residues. In DNA form, the CDR3 reads TGCGCCAGTCAGCCCGGGGACAGGGAAGGAAACACCATATATTTT. Its protein is CASQPGDREGNTIYF.

This CDR3 is CATSRDRVGGNTEAFF. The CDR3 coding sequence is TGTGCCACCAGCAGAGATAGAGTAGGGGGGAACACTGAAGCTTTCTTT. V gene TRBV15 combines with J gene TRBJ1-1, with D maybe TRBD1 (6 bases). CDR3 length: 16 amino acids. The V gene lost 0 bases and the J gene lost 1 base, with 12 bases spanning the gap. Germline CDR1 reads LNHNV; CDR2 reads YYDKDF (reference sequence).

This clone was seen once. The chain has TRBV10-2 and TRBJ2-3; TRBD2 matches 8 bases. The V and J ends lost 8 bases and 0 bases, in that order; junction bases with no gene match: 4. The germline gives CDR1 WSHSY, CDR2 SAAADI. The CDR3 has 14 residues. Here the CDR3 reads CASGLAESTDTQYF. CDR3 nucleotide sequence: TGCGCCAGCGGACTAGCAGAAAGCACAGATACGCAGTATTTT.

The chain links TRBV5-1 to TRBJ1-5, with D maybe TRBD1 (5 bases). The germline gives CDR1 SGHRS, CDR2 YFSETQ. The ends were cut back, 4 bases at V and 4 bases at J, with 12 bases in the middle. This CDR3 spans 14 amino acids. The CDR3: CASSEGAENQPQHF. CDR3 DNA sequence: TGCGCCAGCAGCGAAGGGGCTGAGAATCAGCCCCAGCATTTT.

This clone was observed once. This sequence joins TRBV19 and TRBJ2-2; D is ambiguous. This CDR3 has 13 amino acids. Germline CDR1 reads LNHDA; CDR2 reads SQIVND (reference sequence). V was cut by 6 bases and J by 4 bases, with 9 bases left in between. The CDR3 region has the DNA TGTGCCAGTAGAAAACAGAGCACCGGGGAGCTGTTTTTT. Translated, it gives CASRKQSTGELFF.

This rearrangement joins TRBV7-6 to TRBJ1-1; D is uncertain. CDR1 and CDR2 from the germline V gene are SGHVS and FNYEAQ. The CDR3 totals 15 residues. Between the trimmed V and J ends, which lost 0 bases and 1 base, there was a span of 9 bases. The chain's CDR3 is CASSLAGRGNTEAFF. The CDR3 DNA reads as TGTGCCAGCAGCTTAGCAGGGCGGGGGAACACTGAAGCTTTCTTT. The full variable domain, its missing parts supplied by reference TRBV7-6 and TRBJ1-1, is GAGVSQSPRYKVTKRGQDVALRCDPISGHVSLYWYRQALGQGPEFLTYFNYEAQQDKSGLPNDRFSAERPEGSISTLTIQRTEQRDSAMYRCASSLAGRGNTEAFFGQGTRLTVV.

This chain uses TRBV5-1 with TRBJ2-6; 11 nucleotides match TRBD1. V shed 4 bases, J shed 3 bases, and the junction held 15 bases outside the gene matches. Germline values: CDR1 SGHRS, CDR2 YFSETQ. This CDR3 spans 20 amino acids. In DNA, the CDR3 is TGCGCCAGCAGCCTACCCCCGGGACAGGGGGGAACTGGTGGGGCCAACGTCCTGACTTTC. This codes for CASSLPPGQGGTGGANVLTF.

This chain connects TRBV28 to TRBJ1-6; 7 nucleotides align to TRBD1. Trimming at V came to 6 bases and at J to 0 bases, leaving 8 bases not matched to a gene. CDR3 length equals 17 residues. Germline CDR1 reads MDHEN; CDR2 reads SYDVKM. CDR3 in DNA: TGTGCCAGCAGCCTTCCGGGACAGAGCTCCTATAATTCACCCCTCCACTTT. Encoded protein: CASSLPGQSSYNSPLHF. Full variable domain (outside the CDR3, taken from reference TRBV28 and TRBJ1-6): DVKVTQSSRYLVKRTGEKVFLECVQDMDHENMFWYRQDPGLGLRLIYFSYDVKMKEKGDIPEGYSVSREKKERFSLILESASTNQTSMYLCASSLPGQSSYNSPLHFGNGTRLTVT.

The chain links TRBV24-1 to TRBJ2-7; TRBD1 matches 7 bases. Germline CDR1 and CDR2: KGHDR and SFDVKD. CDR3 size: 15 residues. V shed 4 bases and J 5 bases; nucleotides not matched to a gene: 10. The CDR3 region has the DNA TGTGCCACCAGTGAGGCCGGGACAGTCACGGACGAGCAGTACTTC. This codes for CATSEAGTVTDEQYF.

J is TRBJ1-2 and V is TRBV6-5; no firm D call. CDR1 MNHEY and CDR2 SVGAGI come from the germline V gene. V was pared by 5 bases and J by 9 bases, with 10 bases between. The CDR3 is 11 amino acids. The CDR3 is CASSPSLRYTF. The CDR3 region has the DNA TGTGCCAGCAGTCCCTCTCTACGCTACACCTTC.

The chain is built from TRBV5-1 and TRBJ1-1; no clear D gene. The V gene lost 1 base and the J gene lost 3 bases, with 13 bases spanning the gap. The CDR3 length is 15 residues. Germline values: CDR1 SGHRS, CDR2 YFSETQ. In DNA form, the CDR3 reads TGCGCCAGCAGCTTGTACGGATTCGGGGACACTGAAGCTTTCTTT. As protein: CASSLYGFGDTEAFF.

The chain joins TRBV5-1 to TRBJ1-5; 7 nucleotides agree with TRBD1. After removal of 3 bases from V and 3 bases from J, the junction contained 6 bases not matched to a gene. CDR3 size: 15 residues. Germline V CDR1 and CDR2: SGHRS, YFSETQ. The DNA for the CDR3 is TGCGCCAGCAGCTCCTCGGGGACAGCCAATCAGCCCCAGCATTTT. It codes for CASSSSGTANQPQHF.

This clone was found once. The chain combines TRBV10-1 with TRBJ1-2, with D hard to call. The CDR3 totals 15 residues. The V end was cut by 2 bases, the J end by 6 bases, with 16 bases between. Germline CDR1 WNHNN, CDR2 SYGVQD (reference sequence). The CDR3 sequence is CASSEQFGQVDGYTF. DNA for the CDR3: TGCGCCAGCAGTGAGCAATTCGGTCAGGTCGATGGCTACACCTTC.

Only one count was recorded for this clone. The chain carries TRBV4-1 and TRBJ1-2, with D possibly TRBD1 on 6 matching bases. The CDR3 loop spans 15 amino acids. V lost 4 bases and J 2 bases, leaving 14 bases between the germline ends. Germline V gene lookup returns CDR1 MGHRA and CDR2 YSYEKL. The CDR3 coding sequence is TGCGCCAGCAGCCTATTCGGACAGACCAACTATGGCTACACCTTC. It codes for CASSLFGQTNYGYTF.

The chain couples TRBV5-5 to TRBJ2-5; perhaps TRBD2 as D (7 bases). There are 14 residues in the CDR3. Germline V gene data show CDR1 as SGHKS and CDR2 as YYEKEE (reference sequence). With 4 bases removed from V and 4 bases from J, the gap between germline ends came to 14 bases. CDR3 region: CASSPSGTTETQYF. As DNA, the CDR3 is TGTGCCAGCAGCCCGAGCGGGACAACAGAGACCCAGTACTTC.

This chain links TRBV19 with TRBJ2-7; maybe TRBD2 (5 bases). V dropped 7 bases and J dropped 7 bases, with 20 bases sitting between them. Per the germline V gene, CDR1 is LNHDA and CDR2 is SQIVND (reference sequence). This CDR3 spans 14 amino acids. This CDR3 is CASTKSRRSGEQYF. The CDR3 nucleotides are TGTGCCAGTACCAAATCCCGCCGATCGGGAGAGCAGTACTTC.

The chain is built from TRBV5-4 and TRBJ1-4; maybe TRBD1 (6 bases). Germline loops: CDR1 SGHNT, CDR2 YYREEE (reference sequence). Trimming took off 4 bases at V and 3 bases at J, with 10 bases between the two ends. This CDR3 is 14 amino acids long. CDR3 DNA: TGTGCCAGCAGCCTGGACAGAGCTAATGAAAAACTGTTTTTT. The encoded protein is CASSLDRANEKLFF.